A single T cell receptor beta chain is shown here with its context. The CDR3 spans 16 residues. The germline CDR1 and CDR2 sequences are MDHEN and SYDVKM. V dropped 7 bases and J dropped 2; count of bases not matched to a gene: 10. The sample originates from a study of cytomegalovirus exposure and HLA in healthy donors. Sequencing was performed with immunoSEQ multiplex PCR; in TCRdb, only in-frame clones are kept and a portion is missing. The table has over 120,000 clones, about 87% seen once. The sequenced sample was PBMCs. The source of this sequence is a young man in good health and CMV-seropositive. The V gene is TRBV28, the J gene TRBJ2-4; 8 bases agree with TRBD2. CDR3: CASTGGGIVTKNIQYF. CDR3 nucleotide sequence: TGTGCCAGCACCGGGGGGGGGATTGTAACCAAAAACATTCAGTACTTC.